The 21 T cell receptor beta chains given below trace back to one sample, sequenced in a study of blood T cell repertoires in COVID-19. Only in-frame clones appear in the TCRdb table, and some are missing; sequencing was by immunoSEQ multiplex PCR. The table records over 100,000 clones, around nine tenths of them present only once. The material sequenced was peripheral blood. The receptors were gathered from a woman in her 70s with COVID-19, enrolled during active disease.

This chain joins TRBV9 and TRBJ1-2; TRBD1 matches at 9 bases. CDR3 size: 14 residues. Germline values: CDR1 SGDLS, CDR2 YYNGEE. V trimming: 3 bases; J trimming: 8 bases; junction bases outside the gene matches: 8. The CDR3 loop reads CASSAEQGARGYTF. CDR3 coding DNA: TGTGCCAGCAGCGCTGAACAGGGGGCGCGGGGCTACACCTTC.

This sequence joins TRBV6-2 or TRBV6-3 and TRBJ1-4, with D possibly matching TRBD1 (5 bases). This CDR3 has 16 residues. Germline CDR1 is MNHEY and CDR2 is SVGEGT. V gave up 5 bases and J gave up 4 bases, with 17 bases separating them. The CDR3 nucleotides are TGTGCCAGCAGTACAGACCTGACAGATTTTAATGAAAAACTGTTTTTT. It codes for CASSTDLTDFNEKLFF.

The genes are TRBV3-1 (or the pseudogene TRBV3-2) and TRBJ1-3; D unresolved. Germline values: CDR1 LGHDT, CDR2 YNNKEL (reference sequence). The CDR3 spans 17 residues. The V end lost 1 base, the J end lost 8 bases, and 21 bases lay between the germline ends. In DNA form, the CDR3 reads TGTGCCAGCAGCCAAGTGATCGGCTCCATTAGCCGAGACACCATATATTTT. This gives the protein CASSQVIGSISRDTIYF.

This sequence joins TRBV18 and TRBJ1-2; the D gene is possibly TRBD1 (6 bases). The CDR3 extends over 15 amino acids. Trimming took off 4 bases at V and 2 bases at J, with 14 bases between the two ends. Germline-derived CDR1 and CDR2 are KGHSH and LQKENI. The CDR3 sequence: CASSLRDKGNYGYTF. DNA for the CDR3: TGTGCCAGCTCACTCCGGGACAAGGGAAACTATGGCTACACCTTC.

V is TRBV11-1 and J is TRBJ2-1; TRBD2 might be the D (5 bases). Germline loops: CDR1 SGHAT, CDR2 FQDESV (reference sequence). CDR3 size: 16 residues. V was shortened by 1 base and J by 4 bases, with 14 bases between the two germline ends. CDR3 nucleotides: TGTGCCAGCAGCTTAGGGTTCGAGCGGTCGTACAATGAGCAGTTCTTC. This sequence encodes CASSLGFERSYNEQFF.

The CDR3: CASSGPGTGADTQYF. DNA for the CDR3: TGCGCCAGCAGCGGGCCCGGGACAGGGGCAGATACGCAGTATTTT. This chain links TRBV5-1 with TRBJ2-3, with TRBD1 matching 10 bases. Germline lookup yields CDR1 SGHRS and CDR2 YFSETQ. Trimming cost V 4 bases and J 4 bases; bases outside gene matches: 6. The CDR3 covers 15 residues. The full variable domain, its missing parts supplied by reference TRBV5-1 and TRBJ2-3, is KAGVTQTPRYLIKTRGQQVTLSCSPISGHRSVSWYQQTPGQGLQFLFEYFSETQRNKGNFPGRFSGRQFSNSRSEMNVSTLELGDSALYLCASSGPGTGADTQYFGPGTRLTVL.

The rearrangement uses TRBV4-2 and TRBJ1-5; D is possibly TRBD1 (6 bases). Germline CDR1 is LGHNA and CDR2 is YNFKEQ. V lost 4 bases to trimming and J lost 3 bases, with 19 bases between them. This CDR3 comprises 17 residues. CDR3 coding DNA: TGTGCCAGCAGCCTAACCCTCCGGGACACCGCCAATCAGCCCCAGCATTTT. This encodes CASSLTLRDTANQPQHF.

Written as DNA, the CDR3 is TGTGCCAGTAGTATAGGGTTTTTGGGGGCCACTGAAGCTTTCTTT. Translation: CASSIGFLGATEAFF. The chain links TRBV19 to TRBJ1-1, with D perhaps TRBD1 (6 bases). The V and J ends lost 1 base and 4 bases respectively, with 13 bases between them. This CDR3 contains 15 residues. Germline V gene lookup returns CDR1 LNHDA and CDR2 SQIVND (reference sequence).

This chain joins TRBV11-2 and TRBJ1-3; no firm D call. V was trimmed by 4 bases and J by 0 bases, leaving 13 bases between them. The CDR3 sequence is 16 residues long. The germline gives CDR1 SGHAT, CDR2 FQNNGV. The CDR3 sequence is CASSSAGLSSGNTIYF. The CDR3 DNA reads TGTGCCAGCAGCTCGGCGGGCCTATCCTCTGGAAACACCATATATTTT.

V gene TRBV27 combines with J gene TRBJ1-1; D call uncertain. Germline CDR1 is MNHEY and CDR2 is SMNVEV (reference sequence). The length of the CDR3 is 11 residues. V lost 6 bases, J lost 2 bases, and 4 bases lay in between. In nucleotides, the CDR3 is TGTGCCAGCAGCAGTAACACTGAAGCTTTCTTT. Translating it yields CASSSNTEAFF.

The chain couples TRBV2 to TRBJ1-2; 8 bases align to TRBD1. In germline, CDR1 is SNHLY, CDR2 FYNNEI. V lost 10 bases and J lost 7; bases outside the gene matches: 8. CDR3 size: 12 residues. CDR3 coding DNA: TGTGCCACCGTGCAGGGGGCTGGTGGCTACACCTTC. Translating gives CATVQGAGGYTF.

The CDR3 here is CASTPLQGGGNTIYF. CDR3 nucleotides: TGTGCCAGTACTCCCCTCCAGGGCGGTGGGAACACCATATATTTT. V is TRBV19 and J is TRBJ1-3, with D perhaps matching TRBD1 (5 bases). The V end was cut by 7 bases, the J end by 7 bases, with 20 bases between. This CDR3 comprises 15 residues. From germline, CDR1 is LNHDA and CDR2 SQIVND (reference sequence).

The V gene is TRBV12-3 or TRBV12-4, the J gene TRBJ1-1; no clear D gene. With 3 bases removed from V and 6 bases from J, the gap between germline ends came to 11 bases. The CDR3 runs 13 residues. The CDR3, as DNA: TGTGCCAGCAGTTTTGCGGCCCTTGCTGAAGCTTTCTTT. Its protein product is CASSFAALAEAFF.

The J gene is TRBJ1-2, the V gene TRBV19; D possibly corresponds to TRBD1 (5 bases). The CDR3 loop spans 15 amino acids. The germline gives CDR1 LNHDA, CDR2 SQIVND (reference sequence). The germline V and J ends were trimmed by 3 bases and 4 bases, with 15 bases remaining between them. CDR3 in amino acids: CASSIRGELGYGYTF. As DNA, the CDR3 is TGTGCCAGTAGTATCCGGGGGGAGCTCGGCTATGGCTACACCTTC.

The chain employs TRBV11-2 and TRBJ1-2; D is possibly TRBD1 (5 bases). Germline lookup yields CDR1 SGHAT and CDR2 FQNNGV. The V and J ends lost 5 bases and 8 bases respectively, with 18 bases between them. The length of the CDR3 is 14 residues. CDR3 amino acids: CASSPITGGGGYTF. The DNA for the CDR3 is TGTGCCAGCAGCCCCATCACGGGGGGAGGGGGCTACACCTTC.

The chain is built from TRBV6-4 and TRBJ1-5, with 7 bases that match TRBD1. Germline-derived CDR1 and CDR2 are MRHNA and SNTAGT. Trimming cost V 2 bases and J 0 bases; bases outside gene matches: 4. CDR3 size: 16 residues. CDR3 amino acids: CASSDPRGDSNQPQHF. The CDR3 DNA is TGTGCCAGCAGTGACCCCAGGGGGGATAGCAATCAGCCCCAGCATTTT.

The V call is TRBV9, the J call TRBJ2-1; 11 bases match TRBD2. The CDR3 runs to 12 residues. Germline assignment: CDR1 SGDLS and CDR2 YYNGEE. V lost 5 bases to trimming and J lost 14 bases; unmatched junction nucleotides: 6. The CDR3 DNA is TGTGCCAGCAGTCGGGGGGGACTAGCGGAGTTCTTC. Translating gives CASSRGGLAEFF.

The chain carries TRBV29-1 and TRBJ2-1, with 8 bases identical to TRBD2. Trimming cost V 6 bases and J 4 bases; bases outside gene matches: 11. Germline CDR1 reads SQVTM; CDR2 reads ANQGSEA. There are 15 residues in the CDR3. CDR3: CSVHRGGRGYNEQFF. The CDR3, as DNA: TGCAGCGTCCATCGGGGGGGGCGAGGTTACAATGAGCAGTTCTTC.

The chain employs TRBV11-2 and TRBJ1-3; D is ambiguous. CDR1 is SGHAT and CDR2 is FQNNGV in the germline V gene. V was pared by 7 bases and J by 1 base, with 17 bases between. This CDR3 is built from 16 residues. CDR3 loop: CASNSLQEASGNTIYF. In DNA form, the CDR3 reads TGTGCCAGCAACTCTCTCCAAGAGGCGTCTGGAAACACCATATATTTT.

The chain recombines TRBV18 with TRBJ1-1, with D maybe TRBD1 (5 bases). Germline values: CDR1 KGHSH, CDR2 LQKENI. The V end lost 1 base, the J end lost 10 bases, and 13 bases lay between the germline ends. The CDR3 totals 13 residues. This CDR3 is CASSPRLTEAAFF. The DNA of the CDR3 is TGTGCCAGCTCACCACGGCTGACAGAGGCAGCTTTCTTT.

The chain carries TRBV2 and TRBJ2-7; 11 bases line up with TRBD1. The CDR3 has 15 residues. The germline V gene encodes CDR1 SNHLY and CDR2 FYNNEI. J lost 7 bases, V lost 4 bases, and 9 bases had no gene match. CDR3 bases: TGTGCCAGCAGTGTGGGGACAGGGGGTACGATGGAGCAGTACTTC. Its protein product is CASSVGTGGTMEQYF. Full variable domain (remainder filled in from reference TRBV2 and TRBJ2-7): EPEVTQTPSHQVTQMGQEVILRCVPISNHLYFYWYRQILGQKVEFLVSFYNNEISEKSEIFDDQFSVERPDGSNFTLKIRSTKLEDSAMYFCASSVGTGGTMEQYFGPGTRLTVT.